The clone carrying this T cell receptor (beta chain) has just a few counts. The antigen is unknown. The sample is drawn from a study of T cell responses to AZD1222 COVID-19 vaccine. Broader study findings: At baseline, just a handful of AZD1222 recipients tested seropositive.

This CDR3 has 16 amino acids. V was cut by 0 bases and J by 2 bases, with 13 bases left in between. Germline CDR1 and CDR2: SGHRS and YFSETQ. The method was immunoSEQ multiplex PCR; TCRdb's version includes in-frame clones alone and lacks a portion of them. The sample shows over 100,000 clones, over 85% of them seen only once. Here the sequenced sample was peripheral blood, taken on day 0 of AZD1222 vaccination. This receptor was identified in an adult in good health. V gene TRBV5-1 combines with J gene TRBJ2-3, with D possibly being TRBD2 (5 bases). CDR3 sequence: CASSLVPGSVTDTQYF. The CDR3 DNA reads as TGCGCCAGCAGCTTGGTACCGGGAAGCGTCACAGATACGCAGTATTTT.